These T cell receptor beta chains were read from a single sample in a study of blood T cell repertoires in COVID-19. Clones were sequenced by immunoSEQ multiplex PCR, and TCRdb holds only the in-frame ones, with some missing. Of about 200,000 clones detected, about 88% appear once; the ten largest clones hold 4.5% to 5%. The sequenced material came from peripheral blood. The receptors here all came from a woman aged 80 or over with acute or convalescent COVID-19. Each CDR3 is given without its conserved first and last residue. A D gene is named only where the DNA matches it firmly.

cdr3_aa v_call d_call cdr3_length
ASSVVGREGGELF TRBV9 TRBD2 13
ASSPRTGLNTEAF TRBV19 TRBD1 13
ASSRLGQGSDTQY TRBV4-3 TRBD1 13
ASSLVENSPLH TRBV5-1 NA 11
AVRPGLHTSTDTQY TRBV24-1 NA 14
ASSHTGSTQETQY TRBV3-1/TRBV3-2 NA 13
ASSYTNVSPLH TRBV7-3 NA 11
ASSIVRSLSSGANVLT TRBV19 NA 16
ASGSGTGYEKLF TRBV12-5 NA 12
ATSDHDRGSYNEQF TRBV24-1 TRBD1 14
ASSLAPSGSATGELF TRBV5-4 TRBD2 15
ASSLYPGQISYEQY TRBV27 NA 14
ASSFRGRTGGN TRBV28 TRBD1 11
ASSNEGMNTEAF TRBV5-1 NA 12
ASSRAGLTYEQY TRBV28 NA 12
ASSPQATGELF TRBV7-3 NA 11
ASSGQGAFQETQY TRBV7-2 TRBD1 13
ASSRTSGSFYEQY TRBV19 TRBD2 13
ASSQAGRGYT TRBV3-1/TRBV3-2 NA 10
ASSPRGKRDSSYEQY TRBV7-8 TRBD2 15
ASSIGSGPYNEQF TRBV19 NA 13
ASSLVRAGGYEAF TRBV7-2 NA 13
AWSVGSGRRNEQF TRBV30 TRBD2 13
ASSVDGHLNEQF TRBV9 NA 12
ASSSSGTGLGYT TRBV27 TRBD1 12
AWRSRGRTDTQY TRBV30 NA 12
ASSQVGGQTYEQY TRBV4-3 NA 13
ASSYTSYNEQF TRBV11-2 NA 11
ASSYILDSPYEQY TRBV7-2 NA 13
ASSPLASGGSSYNEQF TRBV18 TRBD2 16
ASRGQGYEQY TRBV19 TRBD1 10
ASSRYYEQY TRBV28 NA 9
ASSDLEYQETQY TRBV2 NA 12
ASSLAPGLGGWEQY TRBV5-1 NA 14
ASSLSYEQY TRBV7-2 NA 9
ASRWTSGRPAEQY TRBV2 TRBD2 13
ASSLLDRQPY TRBV28 TRBD1 10
ASSLGGSPRGEQF TRBV7-2 NA 13
ASRGASFIQY TRBV6-5 NA 10
ASSLRQTDTQY TRBV4-3 NA 11
ATEPPYGTTNYGYT TRBV19 NA 14
ASSWGEETQY TRBV18 NA 10